The source of this TCR beta chain is a study of T cell clones after liver transplantation. Study-level points and caveats: The donor-reactive repertoire was only partly measurable in a couple of subjects, lacking donor cells.

The data were produced by immunoSEQ multiplex PCR, yet TCRdb's version contains in-frame clones alone and is incomplete. The data hold about 51,000 clones, with 86% observed a single time. Germline V gives CDR1 MNHNS, CDR2 SASEGT. V was trimmed by 3 bases and J by 0 bases, leaving 3 bases between them. This CDR3 is 13 amino acids long. Details on this clone: Its antigen is as yet unknown.

This chain links TRBV6-1 with TRBJ2-1; D gene ambiguous. The material was CD8+ T cells from blood, obtained 12 months after liver transplant. The TCR was taken from a human patient who received a liver transplant. Some of these T cells may belong to the graft donor. The CDR3 region has the DNA TGTGCCAGCAGTGACGGCTCCTACAATGAGCAGTTCTTC. As protein: CASSDGSYNEQFF.